Listed below are T cell receptor beta chains from one sample, sequenced in a study of shared clonotypes between healthy human individuals. Generated by immunoSEQ multiplex PCR, the TCRdb table keeps only in-frame clones and is missing some. The sample records roughly 2,500,000 clones, more than 85% being singletons. Sequenced material: naive CD4+ T cells from PBMCs. The receptors stem from a man between 18 and 35 years old in good health. Some clones in this sample may be carry-over from other donors' samples. CDR3s include the opening cysteine and the closing phenylalanine or tryptophan. Fields, in order: clone size, D gene, J gene, V gene, CDR3 protein, CDR3 DNA. A D gene is named only where the DNA matches it firmly. Part of the rows lack a size; the others show once, few, many or a class for expanded clones.

clone size: .
D gene: .
J gene: TRBJ2-1
V gene: TRBV28
CDR3 protein: CASRKHRASSYNEQFF
CDR3 DNA: TGTGCCAGCAGGAAACACAGGGCTAGCTCCTACAATGAGCAGTTCTTC

clone size: once
D gene: .
J gene: TRBJ2-7
V gene: TRBV7-8
CDR3 protein: CASSLVNGEQYF
CDR3 DNA: TGTGCCAGCAGCTTGGTGAATGGCGAGCAGTACTTC

clone size: .
D gene: .
J gene: TRBJ2-7
V gene: TRBV7-8
CDR3 protein: CASSPAADTYEQYF
CDR3 DNA: TGTGCCAGCAGCCCGGCTGCAGATACCTACGAGCAGTACTTC

clone size: .
D gene: .
J gene: TRBJ2-7
V gene: TRBV7-3
CDR3 protein: CASRVEPNSYEQYF
CDR3 DNA: TGTGCCAGCAGGGTTGAACCGAACTCCTACGAGCAGTACTTC

clone size: .
D gene: TRBD2
J gene: TRBJ2-1
V gene: TRBV6-1
CDR3 protein: CASRPGLAGIYEQFF
CDR3 DNA: TGTGCCAGCAGGCCGGGACTAGCGGGAATCTACGAGCAGTTCTTC

clone size: .
D gene: .
J gene: TRBJ1-1
V gene: TRBV6-6
CDR3 protein: CAAGNTEAFF
CDR3 DNA: TGTGCCGCGGGGAACACTGAAGCTTTCTTT

clone size: .
D gene: TRBD2
J gene: TRBJ2-1
V gene: TRBV5-1
CDR3 protein: CATNGLAGSNEQFF
CDR3 DNA: TGCGCCACTAACGGGCTAGCGGGTAGCAATGAGCAGTTCTTC

clone size: .
D gene: TRBD2
J gene: TRBJ2-7
V gene: TRBV5-4
CDR3 protein: CALSPSGTYEQYF
CDR3 DNA: TGTGCCCTGTCCCCTAGCGGGACGTACGAGCAGTACTTC

clone size: .
D gene: .
J gene: TRBJ2-1
V gene: TRBV9
CDR3 protein: CASSVVALSSYNEQFF
CDR3 DNA: TGTGCCAGCAGCGTAGTAGCGTTAAGCTCCTACAATGAGCAGTTCTTC

clone size: .
D gene: .
J gene: TRBJ1-4
V gene: TRBV27
CDR3 protein: CASSRFGSLNEKLFF
CDR3 DNA: TGTGCCAGCAGTCGGTTCGGCAGCCTTAATGAAAAACTGTTTTTT

clone size: .
D gene: .
J gene: TRBJ1-4
V gene: TRBV4-2
CDR3 protein: CASSHPGTRNEKLFF
CDR3 DNA: TGTGCCAGCAGCCACCCCGGGACAAGGAATGAAAAACTGTTTTTT

clone size: few
D gene: .
J gene: TRBJ1-1
V gene: TRBV30
CDR3 protein: CAWKVRGAGNTEAFF
CDR3 DNA: TGTGCCTGGAAGGTGCGGGGGGCGGGGAACACTGAAGCTTTCTTT

clone size: .
D gene: .
J gene: TRBJ2-7
V gene: TRBV19
CDR3 protein: CASSPRDGPYEQYF
CDR3 DNA: TGTGCCAGTAGCCCCCGGGACGGACCCTACGAGCAGTACTTC

clone size: .
D gene: TRBD1
J gene: TRBJ2-3
V gene: TRBV6-1
CDR3 protein: CASRRRDREADTQYF
CDR3 DNA: TGTGCCAGCAGGCGACGGGACAGGGAGGCAGATACGCAGTATTTT

clone size: .
D gene: .
J gene: TRBJ1-1
V gene: TRBV28
CDR3 protein: CASSLIMSKAFF
CDR3 DNA: TGTGCCAGCAGTTTGATTATGTCGAAGGCTTTCTTT

clone size: .
D gene: .
J gene: TRBJ2-3
V gene: TRBV5-6
CDR3 protein: CASSSRAVTDTQYF
CDR3 DNA: TGTGCCAGCAGCTCCAGGGCTGTCACAGATACGCAGTATTTT

clone size: .
D gene: TRBD1
J gene: TRBJ1-5
V gene: TRBV19
CDR3 protein: CATSDRVNQPQHF
CDR3 DNA: TGTGCCACCTCGGACAGGGTCAATCAGCCCCAGCATTTT

clone size: once
D gene: TRBD1
J gene: TRBJ1-2
V gene: TRBV9
CDR3 protein: CASSVAPTGGGHGYTF
CDR3 DNA: TGTGCCAGCAGCGTAGCTCCCACAGGGGGTGGGCATGGCTACACCTTC

clone size: .
D gene: TRBD1
J gene: TRBJ1-4
V gene: TRBV28
CDR3 protein: CASSTQGATNEKLFF
CDR3 DNA: TGTGCCAGCAGCACCCAGGGGGCAACTAATGAAAAACTGTTTTTT

clone size: .
D gene: TRBD2
J gene: TRBJ2-5
V gene: TRBV11-3
CDR3 protein: CASSRSGGETQYF
CDR3 DNA: TGTGCCAGCAGCCGGTCCGGGGGGGAGACCCAGTACTTC

clone size: few
D gene: .
J gene: TRBJ1-1
V gene: TRBV30
CDR3 protein: CAWSVGENTEAFF
CDR3 DNA: TGTGCCTGGAGTGTGGGGGAGAACACTGAAGCTTTCTTT

clone size: .
D gene: .
J gene: TRBJ2-1
V gene: TRBV28
CDR3 protein: CASTSPGGVEEQFF
CDR3 DNA: TGTGCCAGCACCTCCCCCGGGGGAGTTGAGGAGCAGTTCTTC

clone size: .
D gene: .
J gene: TRBJ2-1
V gene: TRBV29-1
CDR3 protein: CSVEENQYNEQFF
CDR3 DNA: TGCAGCGTTGAAGAGAACCAGTACAATGAGCAGTTCTTC

clone size: once
D gene: TRBD1
J gene: TRBJ1-3
V gene: TRBV28
CDR3 protein: CASSNLRTGDTKTIYF
CDR3 DNA: TGTGCCAGCAGTAACCTTCGGACAGGGGACACTAAGACCATATATTTT

clone size: .
D gene: TRBD2
J gene: TRBJ2-3
V gene: TRBV18
CDR3 protein: CASSPTSGSSDTQYF
CDR3 DNA: TGTGCCAGCTCACCAACTAGCGGGAGTTCAGATACGCAGTATTTT

clone size: .
D gene: TRBD2
J gene: TRBJ2-7
V gene: TRBV9
CDR3 protein: CASSVGAGPYEQYF
CDR3 DNA: TGTGCCAGCAGCGTAGGAGCGGGGCCATACGAGCAGTACTTC

clone size: .
D gene: .
J gene: TRBJ1-1
V gene: TRBV28
CDR3 protein: CASRQGPMNTEAFF
CDR3 DNA: TGTGCCAGCAGACAGGGTCCCATGAACACTGAAGCTTTCTTT

clone size: .
D gene: TRBD2
J gene: TRBJ2-1
V gene: TRBV11-2
CDR3 protein: CASSKGLAGSNEQFF
CDR3 DNA: TGTGCCAGCAGCAAAGGACTAGCGGGCTCCAATGAGCAGTTCTTC

clone size: .
D gene: .
J gene: TRBJ2-3
V gene: TRBV27
CDR3 protein: CASQPVPPRVQTQYF
CDR3 DNA: TGTGCCAGCCAACCAGTACCCCCACGTGTGCAAACGCAGTATTTT

clone size: .
D gene: .
J gene: TRBJ1-1
V gene: TRBV18
CDR3 protein: CASSPRQGADTEAFF
CDR3 DNA: TGTGCCAGCTCACCACGACAAGGTGCGGACACTGAAGCTTTCTTT

clone size: .
D gene: TRBD1
J gene: TRBJ1-2
V gene: TRBV6-5
CDR3 protein: CASRTTGGYGYTF
CDR3 DNA: TGTGCCAGCAGGACGACAGGGGGCTATGGCTACACCTTC

clone size: .
D gene: .
J gene: TRBJ1-1
V gene: TRBV14
CDR3 protein: CASSQSWLWAFF
CDR3 DNA: TGTGCCAGCAGCCAGTCGTGGTTGTGGGCTTTCTTT